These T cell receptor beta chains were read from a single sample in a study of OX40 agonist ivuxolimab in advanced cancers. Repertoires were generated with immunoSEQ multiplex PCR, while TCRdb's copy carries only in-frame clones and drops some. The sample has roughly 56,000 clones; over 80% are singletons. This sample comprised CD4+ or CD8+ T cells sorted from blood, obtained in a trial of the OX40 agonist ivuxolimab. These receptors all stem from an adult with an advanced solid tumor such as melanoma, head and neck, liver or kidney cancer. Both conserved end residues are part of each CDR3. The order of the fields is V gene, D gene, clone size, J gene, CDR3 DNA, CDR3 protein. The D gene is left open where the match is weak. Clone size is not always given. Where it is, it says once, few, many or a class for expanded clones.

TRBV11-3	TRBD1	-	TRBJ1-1	TGTGCCAGCAGCTCCACAGGGGTGAACACTGAGGCTTTCTTT	CASSSTGVNTEAFF
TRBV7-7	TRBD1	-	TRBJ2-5	TGTGCTAGCAGCTTTTCCACAGGGGATACAGAGACCCAGTACTTC	CASSFSTGDTETQYF
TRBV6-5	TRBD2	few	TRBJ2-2	TGTGCCAGCAGTTTGACTAGCGGGGTCGGGGAGCTGTTTTTT	CASSLTSGVGELFF
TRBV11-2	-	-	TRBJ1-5	TGTGCCAGCAGCTTAAAAAGGGATCAGCCCCAGCATTTT	CASSLKRDQPQHF
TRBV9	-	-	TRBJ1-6	TGTGCCAGCAGCGTAAACCAGCATTCACCCCTCCACTTT	CASSVNQHSPLHF
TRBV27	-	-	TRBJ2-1	TGTGCCAGCAGGCGAACGGGGGACAATGAGCAGTTCTTC	CASRRTGDNEQFF
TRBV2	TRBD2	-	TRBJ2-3	TGTGCCAGCAGCCGGACTAGCGGGGACCGGATCGGTACGCAGTATTTT	CASSRTSGDRIGTQYF
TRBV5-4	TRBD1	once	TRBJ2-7	TGTGCCAGCAGCGTGCGGACAGGGGGAGACGAGCAGTACTTC	CASSVRTGGDEQYF
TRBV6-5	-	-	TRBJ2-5	TGTGCCAGCAGTTATTCCCGTAGGGGGGGAGAGACCCAGTACTTC	CASSYSRRGGETQYF
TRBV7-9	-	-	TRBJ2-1	TGTGCCAGCAGCTTAGGCATACAGACTTACAATGAGCAGTTCTTC	CASSLGIQTYNEQFF
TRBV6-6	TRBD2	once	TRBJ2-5	TGTGCCAGCAGGATAGCGGGGGGTAAACAAGAGACCCAGTACTTC	CASRIAGGKQETQYF
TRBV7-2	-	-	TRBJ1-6	TGTGCCAGCAGCGGTTTTGGAGGGGCGGATAATTCACCCCTCCACTTT	CASSGFGGADNSPLHF
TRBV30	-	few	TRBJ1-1	TGTGCCTTTGCGAGAGCTGAAGCTTTCTTT	CAFARAEAFF
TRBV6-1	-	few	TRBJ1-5	TGTGCCAGCGACCTACTTGGGCAGCCCCAGCATTTT	CASDLLGQPQHF
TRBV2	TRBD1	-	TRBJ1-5	TGTGCCAGCACCGGGACAGGCAATCAGCCCCAGCATTTT	CASTGTGNQPQHF
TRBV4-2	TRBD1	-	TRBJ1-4	TGTGCCAGCAGTCCTTCGACAGGGCTCAATGAAAAACTGTTTTTT	CASSPSTGLNEKLFF
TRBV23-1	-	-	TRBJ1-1	TGCGCCAGCAGTCATCCGACTTTGACCGCTACGAACACTGAAGCTTTCTTT	CASSHPTLTATNTEAFF
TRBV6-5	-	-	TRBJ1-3	TGTGCCAGCAGTTACTCGAATCCAGGGAAAAGAAACACCATATATTTT	CASSYSNPGKRNTIYF
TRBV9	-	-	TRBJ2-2	TGTGCCAGCAGCGTAGGCGGGGCCTACACCGGGGAGCTGTTTTTT	CASSVGGAYTGELFF
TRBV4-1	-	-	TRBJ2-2	TGCGCCAGCAGCCGCCGGACAGATAGCACCGGGGAGCTGTTTTTT	CASSRRTDSTGELFF
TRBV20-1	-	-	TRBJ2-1	TGCAGTGCGGGGATGAAGCAGTTCTTC	CSAGMKQFF
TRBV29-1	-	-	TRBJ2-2	TGCAGCGTCCAAGGGGGAACGAACACCGGGGAGCTGTTTTTT	CSVQGGTNTGELFF
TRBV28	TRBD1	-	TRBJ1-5	TGTGCCAGCAGCAAGTCCCCCCCACAGACAGGGTGGAATCAGCCCCAGCATTTT	CASSKSPPQTGWNQPQHF
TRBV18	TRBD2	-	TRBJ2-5	TGTGCCAGCTCATCTAGCGGGGGCTCCCAAGAGACCCAGTACTTC	CASSSSGGSQETQYF
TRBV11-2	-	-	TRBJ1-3	TGTGCCAGCAGCTTGAGAAACACCATATATTTT	CASSLRNTIYF
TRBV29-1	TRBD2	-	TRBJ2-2	TGCAGCGTCCAGATTAGCGGGGTCGACACCGGGGAGCTGTTTTTT	CSVQISGVDTGELFF
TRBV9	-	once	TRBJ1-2	TGTGCCAGCAGCGTAAGCGACTTTCAAAACTATGGCTACACCTTC	CASSVSDFQNYGYTF
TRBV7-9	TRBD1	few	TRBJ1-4	TGTGCCAGCAGCTTGGGAACCGGGACAGGGGGCGAAAAACTGTTTTTT	CASSLGTGTGGEKLFF
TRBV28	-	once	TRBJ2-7	TGTGCCAGCACCCCCGACAGGTACGAGCAGTACTTC	CASTPDRYEQYF
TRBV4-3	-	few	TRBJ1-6	TGCGCCAGCAGCCAAGAGGGCCACGATAATTCACCCCTCCACTTT	CASSQEGHDNSPLHF
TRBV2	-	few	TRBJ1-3	TGTGCCAGCACGCGGGGGCAAGGAAACACCATATATTTT	CASTRGQGNTIYF
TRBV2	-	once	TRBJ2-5	TGTGCCAGCAGTGATGGGCTGCTACAGCAAGAGACCCAGTACTTC	CASSDGLLQQETQYF